Each of the 21 T cell receptor beta chains below was sequenced from the same sample in a study of shared clonotypes between healthy human individuals. Profiled with immunoSEQ multiplex PCR; TCRdb holds only in-frame clones, not every one. This table holds over 1.5 million clones, about 98% found once. The specimen was naive CD4+ T cells sorted from blood. Subset in this sample: CD45RA+ positively selected. Receptors originate from a young man in good health.

J is TRBJ2-2 and V is TRBV18, with D perhaps TRBD2 (5 bases). The CDR3 runs to 17 residues. Germline V gene data show CDR1 as KGHSH and CDR2 as LQKENI. The V end was cut by 2 bases, the J end by 1 base, with 14 bases between. The CDR3 DNA follows: TGTGCCAGCTCACCATTCGGAGGAGCCGAGAACACCGGGGAGCTGTTTTTT. The encoded protein is CASSPFGGAENTGELFF.

The chain has TRBV7-8 and TRBJ2-3; 10 bases agree with TRBD2. Per the germline V gene, CDR1 is SGHVS and CDR2 is FQNEAQ. The V and J ends lost 3 bases and 6 bases, in that order; junction bases with no gene match: 12. This CDR3 is built from 17 residues. DNA for the CDR3: TGTGCCAGCAGCTTGTCCCTAGCGGGAGCCCGTGGGGATACGCAGTATTTT. Protein: CASSLSLAGARGDTQYF.

The V call is TRBV7-2, the J call TRBJ2-3, with 10 positions matching TRBD2. From germline, CDR1 is SGHTA and CDR2 FQGNSA. This CDR3 contains 16 residues. J was trimmed by 0 bases and V by 2 bases; bases with no gene match: 2. CDR3 protein: CASSLTSGTSTDTQYF. DNA for the CDR3: TGTGCCAGCAGCTTAACTAGCGGGACCAGCACAGATACGCAGTATTTT.

The gene calls are TRBV28 and TRBJ1-5; 8 nucleotides line up with TRBD1. The length of the CDR3 is 13 residues. The V gene end was trimmed by 5 bases and the J gene end by 6 bases; junction bases not matched to a gene: 3. CDR1 and CDR2 (germline): MDHEN, SYDVKM. The CDR3 loop reads CASSRDRGQPQHF. CDR3 DNA sequence: TGTGCCAGCAGTCGCGACAGGGGTCAGCCCCAGCATTTT.

V usage is TRBV18 and J usage is TRBJ2-1, with 7 bases that match TRBD1. The V and J ends lost 3 bases and 5 bases, in that order; junction bases with no gene match: 10. This CDR3 region has 16 residues. Germline V gene data show CDR1 as KGHSH and CDR2 as LQKENI. CDR3: CASSPRDRVRNNEQFF. Written as DNA, the CDR3 is TGTGCCAGCTCACCCCGAGACAGGGTTCGAAACAATGAGCAGTTCTTC.

Details on this clone: Other DNA sequences in the sample encode the same CDR3. The chain is built from TRBV4-3 and TRBJ1-1; a possible D gene is TRBD1 (6 bases). The germline V and J ends were trimmed by 3 bases and 1 base, with 6 bases remaining between them. CDR1 is LGHNA and CDR2 is YSLEER in the germline V gene. CDR3 length equals 13 residues. The CDR3 sequence is CASSQTGNTEAFF. The CDR3 DNA is TGCGCCAGCAGCCAGACAGGGAACACTGAAGCTTTCTTT.

Written as DNA, the CDR3 is TGTGCCAGCCGGCAGACAGGGGGGGCCTATAGCAATCAGCCCCAGCATTTT. Protein sequence: CASRQTGGAYSNQPQHF. V gene TRBV27 combines with J gene TRBJ1-5; TRBD1 matches at 9 bases. CDR1 MNHEY and CDR2 SMNVEV come from the germline V gene (reference sequence). J gave up 0 bases and V 8 bases, and 11 bases lay outside the gene matches. This CDR3 is 17 amino acids long.

The genes are TRBV4-3 and TRBJ1-2, with D possibly TRBD1 on 6 matching bases. Germline V gene sequence: CDR1 LGHNA, CDR2 YSLEER. Deletions cut 1 base from V and 4 bases from J, with 22 bases between. The CDR3 has 18 amino acids. CDR3 in amino acids: CASSQVMPRGVGFYGYTF. In nucleotides, the CDR3 is TGCGCCAGCAGCCAAGTTATGCCGAGGGGGGTCGGCTTCTATGGCTACACCTTC.

The gene calls are TRBV27 and TRBJ2-3; possible D gene TRBD2, 6 bases. The germline V and J ends were trimmed by 2 bases and 8 bases, with 14 bases remaining between them. This CDR3 is built from 14 residues. Germline values: CDR1 MNHEY, CDR2 SMNVEV (reference sequence). This chain's CDR3 is CASSLRPLGGTQYF. The CDR3 nucleotides read TGTGCCAGCAGTTTACGTCCGCTGGGAGGTACGCAGTATTTT.

The chain is built from TRBV6-1 and TRBJ1-5, with unresolved D. This CDR3 is 12 amino acids long. Germline V gene lookup returns CDR1 MNHNS and CDR2 SASEGT. V was trimmed by 6 bases and J by 6 bases, leaving 9 bases between them. CDR3 DNA: TGTGCCAGCAGGATAGGACCTCAGCCCCAGCATTTT. As protein: CASRIGPQPQHF.

This clone was recorded once. V usage is TRBV4-3 and J usage is TRBJ1-1; a weak D match, TRBD1 (5 bases). Per germline, CDR1 LGHNA and CDR2 YSLEER. Trimming left V 0 bases short and J 5 bases short, with 16 bases between. The CDR3 runs 16 residues. CDR3 DNA sequence: TGCGCCAGCAGCCAAGAACCCCTCGGTGGGGGAACTGAAGCTTTCTTT. Amino acids: CASSQEPLGGGTEAFF.

This chain joins TRBV14 and TRBJ2-3; 7 bases are a match to TRBD2. The CDR3 runs to 15 residues. V lost 1 base and J lost 4; bases outside the gene matches: 5. CDR1 is SGHDN, CDR2 FVKESK, per germline. The CDR3 sequence: CASSQGGRASDTQYF. The CDR3 DNA follows: TGTGCCAGCAGCCAAGGAGGGAGGGCCTCAGATACGCAGTATTTT.

V is TRBV18 and J is TRBJ2-7, with D perhaps matching TRBD2 (5 bases). CDR1 is KGHSH, CDR2 LQKENI, per germline. The V end lost 3 bases, the J end lost 5 bases, and 11 bases lay between the germline ends. The CDR3 is 13 residues long. This CDR3 is CASSPEEVNEQYF. CDR3 DNA: TGTGCCAGCTCACCTGAGGAGGTTAACGAGCAGTACTTC.

V is TRBV9 and J is TRBJ2-7; no clear D. The CDR3 covers 14 residues. The ends were cut back, 3 bases at V and 3 bases at J, with 13 bases in the middle. CDR1 is SGDLS, CDR2 YYNGEE, per germline. This CDR3 is CASSGGLYGYEQYF. The CDR3 DNA sequence: TGTGCCAGCAGCGGAGGTTTGTACGGCTACGAGCAGTACTTC.

V is TRBV9 and J is TRBJ2-1; D not resolved. The V end lost 3 bases, the J end lost 0 bases, and 16 bases lay between the germline ends. Germline assignment: CDR1 SGDLS and CDR2 YYNGEE. The CDR3 runs 17 residues. The CDR3 sequence: CASSASRVQSSYNEQFF. The CDR3 DNA reads as TGTGCCAGCAGCGCCTCTCGGGTCCAAAGCTCCTACAATGAGCAGTTCTTC. Full variable domain (outside the CDR3, taken from reference TRBV9 and TRBJ2-1): DSGVTQTPKHLITATGQRVTLRCSPRSGDLSVYWYQQSLDQGLQFLIQYYNGEERAKGNILERFSAQQFPDLHSELNLSSLELGDSALYFCASSASRVQSSYNEQFFGPGTRLTVL.

V gene TRBV6-5 combines with J gene TRBJ2-7, with 7 positions matching TRBD1. Germline loops: CDR1 MNHEY, CDR2 SVGAGI. This CDR3 is 15 amino acids long. V gave up 7 bases and J gave up 1 base; unmatched junction bases: 10. The chain's CDR3 is CASTNRDSLSYEQYF. The CDR3 DNA reads TGTGCCAGCACTAACCGGGACAGCTTGTCCTACGAGCAGTACTTC.

The rearrangement links TRBV18 to TRBJ1-1; possible D gene TRBD1, 5 bases. Deletions cut 5 bases from V and 1 base from J, with 11 bases between. The germline gives CDR1 KGHSH, CDR2 LQKENI. The CDR3 spans 14 residues. The CDR3 is CASSTRGGNTEAFF. Here the CDR3 DNA reads TGTGCCAGCTCAACGCGTGGGGGGAACACTGAAGCTTTCTTT.

The CDR3 here is CARSLAARNTGELFF. The CDR3 DNA is TGTGCCAGAAGCTTGGCCGCTCGGAACACCGGGGAGCTGTTTTTT. The chain couples TRBV5-3 to TRBJ2-2; D is unresolved. TRBV5-3 is an ORF, and what it does is uncertain. The CDR3 consists of 15 residues. V shed 0 bases and J shed 1 base, with 7 bases lying between them.

In the case of this clone: Other nucleotide sequences from this sample produce the same CDR3. The V and J genes are TRBV28 and TRBJ2-1, with TRBD2 matching over 10 bases. Trimming cost V 7 bases and J 4 bases; bases outside gene matches: 1. The germline V gene encodes CDR1 MDHEN and CDR2 SYDVKM. The CDR3 sequence is 13 residues long. Here the CDR3 DNA reads TGTGCCAGCATAGCGGGGGGATACAATGAGCAGTTCTTC. This sequence encodes CASIAGGYNEQFF.

The chain couples TRBV19 to TRBJ2-3; TRBD2 matches 9 bases. The germline CDR1 and CDR2 sequences are LNHDA and SQIVND (reference sequence). V gave up 6 bases and J gave up 6 bases; unmatched junction bases: 4. The CDR3 has 13 residues. CDR3: CASRVAGVDTQYF. CDR3 DNA: TGTGCCAGTAGAGTAGCGGGAGTGGATACGCAGTATTTT.

The CDR3 loop is CASSPAGGVGNQPQHF. In DNA, the CDR3 is TGTGCCAGCTCCCCCGCAGGGGGCGTCGGCAATCAGCCCCAGCATTTT. This chain uses TRBV18 with TRBJ1-5, with 8 bases lining up with TRBD1. V shed 6 bases, J shed 2 bases, and the junction held 9 bases outside the gene matches. This CDR3 has 16 amino acids. Germline loops: CDR1 KGHSH, CDR2 LQKENI.